This T cell receptor beta chain emerged from a study of post-analysis software for immune sequencing data. About the research overall: As for disease course, relapsing-remitting, secondary progressive and progressive-relapsing multiple sclerosis were all included.

This clonotype was seen a few times. Its antigen is currently unknown. Germline V gives CDR1 SGHVS, CDR2 FQNEAQ. V shed 1 base and J shed 8 bases, with 9 bases lying between them. This CDR3 spans 13 amino acids. Built from TCR beta cDNA, the libraries had unique molecular identifiers in them. From the PCR reads, TCRdb called clonotypes with MiXCR, one entry per CDR3 protein. The table has roughly 540,000 distinct CDR3 sequences, under 40% seen once. Study-wide points: Significantly lower normalized Chao1 diversity was found in patients with multiple sclerosis relative to controls. Elevated frequency relative to controls characterized a handful of TRBV segments in patients, TRBV5-6, TRBV5-1 and TRBV20-1 among them. F measure clustering grouped samples strongly by preparation batch.

This sequence originates from a girl between 2 and 17 years old with multiple sclerosis. What was sequenced was blood. J is TRBJ2-4 and V is TRBV7-8; D call uncertain. CDR3 DNA: TGTGCCAGCAGCTTAGTGGGCCCCCACATTCAGTACTTC. Protein sequence: CASSLVGPHIQYF. The variable domain in full, with the rest retrieved from reference TRBV7-8 and TRBJ2-4, is GAGVSQSPRYKVAKRGQDVALRCDPISGHVSLFWYQQALGQGPEFLTYFQNEAQLDKSGLPSDRFFAERPEGSVSTLKIQRTQQEDSAVYLCASSLVGPHIQYFGAGTRLSVL.